Given below is one TCR beta chain in context. Antigen unknown. There are 13 residues in the CDR3. V lost 3 bases and J 2 bases, leaving 7 bases between the germline ends. Germline V gene sequence: CDR1 SGHTA, CDR2 FQGTGA. The sample originates from a study of cytomegalovirus exposure and HLA in healthy donors. Overall study results and limits: Presence/absence analyses treated sequencing depth as roughly uniform across donors. Later on, a genetic analysis was performed. It linked a missense variant in DCLRE1C with V- and J-gene trimming of TCR beta.

The PCR employed 60 Vbeta primers together with 13 Jbeta primers. Clones were read by immunoSEQ multiplex PCR, and TCRdb kept only the in-frame ones, dropping some. The profile covers approximately 160,000 clones, with around 85% appearing a single time and 1.9% taken by the ten largest. This TCR came from a human donor in good health. Material: PBMCs. This rearrangement joins TRBV7-3 to TRBJ1-1; D is uncertain. The DNA for the CDR3 is TGTGCCAGCAGCTTGGCGGGAAACACTGAAGCTTTCTTT. Amino acids: CASSLAGNTEAFF.